Following are 2 T cell receptor beta chains from one sample sequenced in a study of cytomegalovirus exposure and HLA in healthy donors (dated by TCRdb to the late 2010s). Receptor amplification or capture employed the immunoSEQ multiplex PCR assay. For the multiplex PCR, a mixture combining 60 forward primers for TCR Vbeta segments and 13 reverse primers for TCR Jbeta segments was used. Here the immuneACCESS table is served through TCRdb, limited to in-frame sequences with V and J called. Missing clones are a known gap in these copies; in checked studies unresolved V genes cover under half, and the rest lacks a known reason. The sample table records some 150,000 clones; 60% to 80% of these occur just once. The top ten constitute 9.7% of the sample. Specimen: PBMCs. The origin of the receptors is a man aged 18 to 30 in good health and CMV-seropositive.

The gene calls are TRBV11-2 and TRBJ2-7, with TRBD1 as a possible D gene (5 bases). The CDR3 totals 12 residues. Trimming took off 1 base at V and 4 bases at J, with 5 bases between the two ends. Germline loops: CDR1 SGHAT, CDR2 FQNNGV. The CDR3 nucleotides read TGTGCCAGCAGCTTAGGGACATACGAGCAGTACTTC. Protein sequence: CASSLGTYEQYF.

The V call is TRBV4-3, the J call TRBJ1-2; D call uncertain. V lost 0 bases to trimming and J lost 3 bases, with 8 bases between them. The CDR3 runs to 14 residues. Germline CDR1 is LGHNA and CDR2 is YSLEER. This chain's CDR3 is CASSQEGLDYGYTF. CDR3 sequence (DNA): TGCGCCAGCAGCCAAGAAGGCCTAGACTATGGCTACACCTTC.